This T cell receptor (beta chain) was documented in a study of cytomegalovirus exposure and HLA in healthy donors. Notes on the study in general: Compared with the roughly 670-donor mean, an Asian-associated ancestry cluster reportedly had fewer N-insertions, according to a later analysis. A later analysis found that most CMV-associated TCR beta chains appeared HLA-restricted. It was confirmed in vitro that three of the CMV-associated chains were specific for CMV antigens. In an earlier analysis, productive rearrangement rates for most beta V segments clustered near 87% or 30%.

The PCR had 60 Vbeta and 13 Jbeta primers. Measured with immunoSEQ multiplex PCR; TCRdb has only the in-frame clones, and not every one. Here the sample spans roughly 150,000 clones, about 75% being singletons. The table lists this clone with a count of one. Its target is unknown. The CDR3 loop spans 13 amino acids. Deletions cut 4 bases from V and 1 base from J, with 10 bases between. Germline loops: CDR1 GTSNPN, CDR2 SVGIG (reference sequence). The origin of this receptor is a woman between 25 and 40 years old in good health and CMV-seronegative. V is TRBV30 and J is TRBJ1-1, with a possible D match to TRBD1 (6 bases). The sample taken for sequencing was PBMCs. CDR3 sequence: CAWNGQPNTEAFF. The CDR3 DNA reads as TGTGCCTGGAACGGACAGCCGAACACTGAAGCTTTCTTT. Variable domain in full (rest from reference TRBV30 and TRBJ1-1): SQTIHQWPATLVQPVGSPLSLECTVEGTSNPNLYWYRQAAGRGLQLLFYSVGIGQISSEVPQNLSASRPQDRQFILSSKKLLLSDSGFYLCAWNGQPNTEAFFGQGTRLTVV.